This T cell receptor (beta chain) was recorded in a study of cytomegalovirus exposure and HLA in healthy donors. Across the whole study: The 100 to 150 validation repertoires used the same platform as the roughly 670 first-cohort repertoires, a later analysis reported.

The protocol was immunoSEQ multiplex PCR, while the TCRdb copy is restricted to in-frame clones and leaves out a portion. The repertoire holds some 310,000 clones, with around 90% as singletons. For this clone: What it binds is unknown.

General observations from the study: The study flagged about 150 TCR beta chains as cytomegalovirus-associated. The finding came from a later analysis; first-cohort TCR clusters tended to co-occur in the 130 or so validation repertoires.

Specimen: PBMCs. The TCR sequence derives from a man aged 30 to 39 in good health and CMV-seronegative.

Written as DNA, the CDR3 is TGTGCCAGCAGTTCCAGGGACAGGGTTTCCACAGATACGCAGTATTTT. Translating gives CASSSRDRVSTDTQYF. V and J are TRBV6-5 and TRBJ2-3, with TRBD1 matching 9 bases. The V and J ends lost 4 bases and 2 bases, in that order; junction bases with no gene match: 7. CDR3 size: 16 residues. Germline-derived CDR1 and CDR2 are MNHEY and SVGAGI.